This TCR beta chain is drawn from a study of control samples from healthy donors and cancer patients. The CDR3 is made up of 15 amino acids. CDR1 is LNHDA and CDR2 is SQIVND in the germline V gene (reference sequence). Trimming cost V 0 bases and J 4 bases, with 12 bases left between them. Sequencing was performed with immunoSEQ multiplex PCR; in TCRdb, only in-frame clones are kept and a portion is missing. The data contain approximately 98,000 clones, around 80% of them singletons. This chain uses TRBV19 with TRBJ2-5; perhaps TRBD2 as D (5 bases). The clonotype originates from a young man in good health. Sequences were obtained from blood. This chain's CDR3 is CASSIDLRVGETQYF. The CDR3 bases are TGTGCCAGTAGTATAGACTTGCGGGTCGGAGAGACCCAGTACTTC.